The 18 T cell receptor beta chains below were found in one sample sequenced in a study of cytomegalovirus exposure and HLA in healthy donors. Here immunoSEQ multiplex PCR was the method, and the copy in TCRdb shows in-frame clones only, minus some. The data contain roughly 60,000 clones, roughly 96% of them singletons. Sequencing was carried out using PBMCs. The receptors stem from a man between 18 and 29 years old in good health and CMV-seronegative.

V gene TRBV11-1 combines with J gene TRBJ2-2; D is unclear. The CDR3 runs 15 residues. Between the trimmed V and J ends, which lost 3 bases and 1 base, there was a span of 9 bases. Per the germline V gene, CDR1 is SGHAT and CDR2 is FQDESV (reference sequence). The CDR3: CASSLNRENTGELFF. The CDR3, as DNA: TGTGCCAGCAGCTTGAACAGAGAGAACACCGGGGAGCTGTTTTTT.

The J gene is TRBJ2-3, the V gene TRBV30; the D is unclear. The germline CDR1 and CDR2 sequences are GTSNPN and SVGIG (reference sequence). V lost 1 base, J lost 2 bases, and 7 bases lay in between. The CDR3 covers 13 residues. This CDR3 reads CAWSGRFTDTQYF. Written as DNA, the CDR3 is TGTGCCTGGAGTGGTAGATTCACAGATACGCAGTATTTT.

The CDR3 DNA sequence: TGTGCCAGCAGCTTAGGCACAGGGAATCAAGAGACCCAGTACTTC. The encoded protein is CASSLGTGNQETQYF. V gene TRBV7-9 combines with J gene TRBJ2-5, with TRBD1 as a possible D gene (6 bases). There are 15 residues in the CDR3. From germline, CDR1 is SEHNR and CDR2 FQNEAQ (reference sequence). The V and J ends lost 1 base and 2 bases respectively, with 11 bases between them.

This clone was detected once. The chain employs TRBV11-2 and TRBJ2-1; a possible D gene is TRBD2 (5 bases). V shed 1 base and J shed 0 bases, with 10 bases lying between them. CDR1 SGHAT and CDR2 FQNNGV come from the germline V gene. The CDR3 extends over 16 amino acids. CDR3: CASSLGAGYSYNEQFF. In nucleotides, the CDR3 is TGTGCCAGCAGCTTAGGTGCGGGCTACTCCTACAATGAGCAGTTCTTC.

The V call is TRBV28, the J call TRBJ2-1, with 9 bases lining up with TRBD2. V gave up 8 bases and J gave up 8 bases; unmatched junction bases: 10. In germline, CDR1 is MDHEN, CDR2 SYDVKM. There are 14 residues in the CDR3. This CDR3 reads CASYPASGIHEQFF. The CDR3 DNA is TGTGCCAGCTATCCGGCTAGCGGGATCCATGAGCAGTTCTTC.

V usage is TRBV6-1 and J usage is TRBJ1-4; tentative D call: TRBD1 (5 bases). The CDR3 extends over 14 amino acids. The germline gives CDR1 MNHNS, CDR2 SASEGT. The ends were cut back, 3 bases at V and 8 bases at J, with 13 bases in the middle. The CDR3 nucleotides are TGTGCCAGCAGTGATTTGGGGGGTAGGGAAAAACTGTTTTTT. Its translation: CASSDLGGREKLFF.

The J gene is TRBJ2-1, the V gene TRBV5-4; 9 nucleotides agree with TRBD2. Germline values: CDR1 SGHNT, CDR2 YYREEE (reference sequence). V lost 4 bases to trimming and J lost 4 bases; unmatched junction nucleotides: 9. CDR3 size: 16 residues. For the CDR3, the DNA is TGTGCCAGCAGCCCCCGACTAGCGGAGACATACAATGAGCAGTTCTTC. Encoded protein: CASSPRLAETYNEQFF.

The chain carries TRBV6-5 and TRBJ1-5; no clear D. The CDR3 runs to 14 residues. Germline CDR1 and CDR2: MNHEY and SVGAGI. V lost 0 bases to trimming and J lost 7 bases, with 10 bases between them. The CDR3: CASSYSMAGQPQHF. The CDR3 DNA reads TGTGCCAGCAGTTACTCGATGGCGGGCCAGCCCCAGCATTTT.

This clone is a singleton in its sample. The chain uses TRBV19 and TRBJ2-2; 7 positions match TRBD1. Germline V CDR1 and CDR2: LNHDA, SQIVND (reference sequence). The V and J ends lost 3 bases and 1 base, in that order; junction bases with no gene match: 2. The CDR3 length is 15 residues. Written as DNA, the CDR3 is TGTGCCAGTAGTATTGGACAGGTGAACACCGGGGAGCTGTTTTTT. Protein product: CASSIGQVNTGELFF.

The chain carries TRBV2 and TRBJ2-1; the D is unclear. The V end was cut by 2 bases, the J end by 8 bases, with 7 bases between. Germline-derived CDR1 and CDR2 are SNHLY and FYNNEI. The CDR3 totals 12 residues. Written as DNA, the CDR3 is TGTGCCAGCAGTGAATCGTTGTATGAGCAGTTCTTC. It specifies CASSESLYEQFF.

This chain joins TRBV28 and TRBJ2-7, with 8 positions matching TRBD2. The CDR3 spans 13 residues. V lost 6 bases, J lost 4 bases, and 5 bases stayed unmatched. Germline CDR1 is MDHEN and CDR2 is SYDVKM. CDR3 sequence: CASRRTSGYEQYF. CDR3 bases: TGTGCCAGCAGGCGTACTAGCGGATACGAGCAGTACTTC.

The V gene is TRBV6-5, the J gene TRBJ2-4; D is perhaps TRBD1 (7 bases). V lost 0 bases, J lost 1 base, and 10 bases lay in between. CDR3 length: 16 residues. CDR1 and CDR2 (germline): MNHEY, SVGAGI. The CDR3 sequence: CASSYSPGGAKNIQYF. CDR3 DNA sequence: TGTGCCAGCAGTTACTCTCCAGGGGGGGCCAAAAACATTCAGTACTTC.

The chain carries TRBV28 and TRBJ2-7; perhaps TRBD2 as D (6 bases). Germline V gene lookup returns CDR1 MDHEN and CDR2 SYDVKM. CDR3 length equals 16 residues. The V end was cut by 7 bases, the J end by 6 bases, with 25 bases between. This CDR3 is CASTDTGGSSSGEQYF. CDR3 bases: TGTGCCAGCACAGACACCGGGGGATCCTCTTCGGGCGAGCAGTACTTC.

The chain's CDR3 is CASSSLESRGYTF. The CDR3 bases are TGTGCCAGCAGTTCCCTCGAGTCACGCGGCTACACCTTC. The J gene is TRBJ1-2, the V gene TRBV6-6; D gene unclear. CDR3 length: 13 amino acids. V was trimmed by 4 bases and J by 8 bases, leaving 14 bases between them. Germline V gene data show CDR1 as MNHNY and CDR2 as SVGAGI (reference sequence).

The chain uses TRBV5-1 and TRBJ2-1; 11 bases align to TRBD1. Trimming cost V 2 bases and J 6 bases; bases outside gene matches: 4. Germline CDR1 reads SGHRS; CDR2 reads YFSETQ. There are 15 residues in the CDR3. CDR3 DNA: TGCGCCAGCAGCTTTACCGGGACAGGGGGCAATGAGCAGTTCTTC. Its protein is CASSFTGTGGNEQFF. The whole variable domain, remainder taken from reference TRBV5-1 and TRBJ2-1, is KAGVTQTPRYLIKTRGQQVTLSCSPISGHRSVSWYQQTPGQGLQFLFEYFSETQRNKGNFPGRFSGRQFSNSRSEMNVSTLELGDSALYLCASSFTGTGGNEQFFGPGTRLTVL.

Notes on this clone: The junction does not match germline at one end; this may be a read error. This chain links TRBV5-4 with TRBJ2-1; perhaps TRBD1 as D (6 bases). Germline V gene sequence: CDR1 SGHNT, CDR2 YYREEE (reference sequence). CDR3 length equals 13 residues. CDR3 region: CASNLRGYRVLIF. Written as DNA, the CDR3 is TGTGCCAGCAACCTAAGGGGGTATCGGGTTTTGATCTTC.

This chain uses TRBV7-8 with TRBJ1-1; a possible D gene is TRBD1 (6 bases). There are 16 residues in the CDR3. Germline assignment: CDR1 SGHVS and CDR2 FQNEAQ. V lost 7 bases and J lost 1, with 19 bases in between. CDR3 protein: CASTPGGQPRNTEAFF. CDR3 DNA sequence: TGTGCCAGCACCCCCGGAGGACAGCCTAGGAACACTGAAGCTTTCTTT.

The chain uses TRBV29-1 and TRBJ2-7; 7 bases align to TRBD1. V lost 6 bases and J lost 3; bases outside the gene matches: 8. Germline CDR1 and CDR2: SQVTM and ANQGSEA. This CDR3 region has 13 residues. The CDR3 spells CSVGRGQHYEQYF. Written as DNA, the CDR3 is TGCAGCGTCGGTAGGGGACAGCACTACGAGCAGTACTTC.